Listed here is a single T cell receptor (beta chain). This record comes from a study of blood T cell repertoires in COVID-19. Study-wide background: Acute and convalescent COVID-19 specimens originated in the United States, Italy and Spain. Sample material is recorded as cDNA or gDNA derived from T cells, B-cell-depleted T cells, or PBMCs.

Per germline, CDR1 GTSNPN and CDR2 SVGIG (reference sequence). The junction had 10 bases not matched to a gene; V was cut back by 2 bases and J by 7 bases. The CDR3 extends over 15 amino acids. The method was immunoSEQ multiplex PCR; TCRdb's version includes in-frame clones alone and lacks a portion of them. The sample includes 540,000 or so clones, 85% to 90% of them seen just once. The sample consisted of peripheral blood. The TCR comes from a woman aged 45-59 years with COVID-19, enrolled during active disease. The chain employs TRBV30 and TRBJ2-2; 7 nucleotides match TRBD2. The CDR3 loop reads CAWSRGSGWGGELFF. The CDR3 DNA follows: TGTGCCTGGAGTCGGGGTAGCGGGTGGGGCGGGGAGCTGTTTTTT.